Listed below are T cell receptor beta chains from one sample, sequenced in a study of cytomegalovirus exposure and HLA in healthy donors. Method: immunoSEQ multiplex PCR; TCRdb's copy keeps in-frame clones and lacks some. The profile shows 75,000 to 100,000 clones, roughly 79% of them singletons. Sequencing used PBMCs. The receptors stem from a man aged 25-45 years in good health and CMV-seronegative. Each CDR3 is given with its conserved first and last residue. Each record gives: CDR3 protein, CDR3 DNA, D gene, V gene, J gene, clone size. The D gene is left open where the match is weak. Expanded clones are given a class, and other clones once, few, many or no size at all.

cdr3_aa: CASSQFQGAEETQYF; cdr3_nt: TGTGCCAGCAGCCAGTTCCAGGGGGCCGAGGAGACCCAGTACTTC; d_call: TRBD1; v_call: TRBV9; j_call: TRBJ2-5; clone_size: .
cdr3_aa: CASSQGGTSEQYF; cdr3_nt: TGCGCCAGCAGTCAGGGGGGAACGAGCGAGCAGTACTTC; d_call: .; v_call: TRBV5-1; j_call: TRBJ2-7; clone_size: .
cdr3_aa: CASSLSLQETQYF; cdr3_nt: TGTGCCAGCAGCTTATCTCTCCAAGAGACCCAGTACTTC; d_call: .; v_call: TRBV7-3; j_call: TRBJ2-5; clone_size: .
cdr3_aa: CASSQDPGGQGETQYF; cdr3_nt: TGTGCCAGCAGCCAAGACCCCGGGGGACAGGGAGAGACCCAGTACTTC; d_call: TRBD1; v_call: TRBV4-2; j_call: TRBJ2-5; clone_size: .
cdr3_aa: CSVSGRALSGANVLTF; cdr3_nt: TGCAGCGTGAGCGGGAGGGCTCTCTCTGGGGCCAACGTCCTGACTTTC; d_call: TRBD2; v_call: TRBV29-1; j_call: TRBJ2-6; clone_size: .
cdr3_aa: CASSVNAGVQQPQHF; cdr3_nt: TGTGCCAGCAGCGTCAACGCAGGGGTTCAACAGCCCCAGCATTTT; d_call: .; v_call: TRBV9; j_call: TRBJ1-5; clone_size: .
cdr3_aa: CATLTGTGYNEQFF; cdr3_nt: TGTGCCACCCTCACCGGGACAGGGTACAATGAGCAGTTCTTC; d_call: TRBD1; v_call: TRBV6-5; j_call: TRBJ2-1; clone_size: .
cdr3_aa: CASSQSGAGPYNEQFF; cdr3_nt: TGCGCCAGCAGCCAGAGTGGGGCAGGGCCTTACAATGAGCAGTTCTTC; d_call: .; v_call: TRBV4-1; j_call: TRBJ2-1; clone_size: .
cdr3_aa: CASSFNRGRPTGELFF; cdr3_nt: TGTGCCAGCAGCTTCAACAGGGGGCGGCCGACCGGGGAGCTGTTTTTT; d_call: TRBD1; v_call: TRBV9; j_call: TRBJ2-2; clone_size: .
cdr3_aa: CASSSRTSGINEQFF; cdr3_nt: TGTGCCAGTAGTAGTCGGACTAGCGGGATCAATGAGCAGTTCTTC; d_call: TRBD2; v_call: TRBV19; j_call: TRBJ2-1; clone_size: .
cdr3_aa: CASSPDSYTEAFF; cdr3_nt: TGTGCCAGCAGTCCGGACAGCTACACTGAAGCTTTCTTT; d_call: .; v_call: TRBV27; j_call: TRBJ1-1; clone_size: few
cdr3_aa: CASSQVSGASYEQYF; cdr3_nt: TGCGCCAGCAGCCAAGTATCAGGCGCTTCCTACGAGCAGTACTTC; d_call: .; v_call: TRBV4-1; j_call: TRBJ2-7; clone_size: few
cdr3_aa: CASSSRTRRATNEQFF; cdr3_nt: TGTGCCAGCAGCTCCCGGACTAGACGCGCCACCAATGAGCAGTTCTTC; d_call: .; v_call: TRBV21-1; j_call: TRBJ2-1; clone_size: .
cdr3_aa: CASSLERGLDGYTF; cdr3_nt: TGTGCCAGCAGCCTCGAGAGGGGACTGGATGGCTACACCTTC; d_call: .; v_call: TRBV11-3; j_call: TRBJ1-2; clone_size: .
cdr3_aa: CASYESSGQGGHYGYTF; cdr3_nt: TGTGCCAGCTACGAGAGTTCCGGACAGGGGGGACACTATGGCTACACCTTC; d_call: TRBD1; v_call: TRBV28; j_call: TRBJ1-2; clone_size: .
cdr3_aa: CASSQATSGARDTQYF; cdr3_nt: TGCGCCAGCAGCCAAGCGACTAGCGGAGCTAGAGATACGCAGTATTTT; d_call: TRBD2; v_call: TRBV4-3; j_call: TRBJ2-3; clone_size: .
cdr3_aa: CASSLPAGTNTEAFF; cdr3_nt: TGCGCCAGCAGCTTGCCGGCTGGGACAAACACTGAAGCTTTCTTT; d_call: .; v_call: TRBV5-1; j_call: TRBJ1-1; clone_size: few
cdr3_aa: CASTPLAGEEGQFF; cdr3_nt: TGTGCCAGCACCCCTTTGGCCGGGGAGGAAGGGCAGTTCTTC; d_call: .; v_call: TRBV6-5; j_call: TRBJ2-1; clone_size: .
cdr3_aa: CASSESRRGGDQPQHF; cdr3_nt: TGCGCCAGCAGTGAGTCAAGGAGGGGGGGGGATCAGCCCCAGCATTTT; d_call: .; v_call: TRBV10-1; j_call: TRBJ1-5; clone_size: .
cdr3_aa: CASSPNSYRHDEAFF; cdr3_nt: TGTGCCAGCAGCCCCAACTCTTACAGGCATGATGAAGCTTTCTTT; d_call: .; v_call: TRBV11-2; j_call: TRBJ1-1; clone_size: .
cdr3_aa: CASSGRTGEEKLFF; cdr3_nt: TGCGCCAGCAGCGGGAGGACAGGGGAAGAAAAACTGTTTTTT; d_call: TRBD1; v_call: TRBV5-1; j_call: TRBJ1-4; clone_size: .
cdr3_aa: CAISERQGNNQPQHF; cdr3_nt: TGTGCCATCAGTGAGAGACAGGGAAATAATCAGCCCCAGCATTTT; d_call: TRBD1; v_call: TRBV10-3; j_call: TRBJ1-5; clone_size: .
cdr3_aa: CASSPRQGYEQYF; cdr3_nt: TGTGCCAGCAGCCCGAGACAGGGATACGAGCAGTACTTC; d_call: TRBD1; v_call: TRBV5-4; j_call: TRBJ2-7; clone_size: .
cdr3_aa: CASSSLYRLAAHNEQFF; cdr3_nt: TGTGCCAGCAGCTCCCTTTACCGACTAGCGGCCCACAATGAGCAGTTCTTC; d_call: TRBD2; v_call: TRBV11-3; j_call: TRBJ2-1; clone_size: .
cdr3_aa: CASTPGSGGYGYTF; cdr3_nt: TGCGCCAGCACCCCCGGGTCAGGGGGCTATGGCTACACCTTC; d_call: TRBD1; v_call: TRBV4-1; j_call: TRBJ1-2; clone_size: .
cdr3_aa: CASSPGTGQGVRYGYTF; cdr3_nt: TGTGCCAGTAGTCCCGGGACGGGACAGGGGGTACGGTATGGCTACACCTTC; d_call: TRBD1; v_call: TRBV19; j_call: TRBJ1-2; clone_size: .
cdr3_aa: CSSSLGGQGLEAFF; cdr3_nt: TGTTCCAGCAGCTTAGGAGGTCAGGGCCTTGAAGCTTTCTTT; d_call: .; v_call: TRBV7-9; j_call: TRBJ1-1; clone_size: .
cdr3_aa: CASSAPQRETEAFF; cdr3_nt: TGTGCCAGTAGTGCCCCCCAAAGAGAAACTGAAGCTTTCTTT; d_call: .; v_call: TRBV19; j_call: TRBJ1-1; clone_size: .
cdr3_aa: CASSPDSYSYNSPLHF; cdr3_nt: TGCGCCAGCAGCCCAGACAGTTACTCCTATAATTCACCCCTCCACTTT; d_call: .; v_call: TRBV5-1; j_call: TRBJ1-6; clone_size: once
cdr3_aa: CASSLGGDSPLHF; cdr3_nt: TGTGCCAGCAGCTTAGGGGGGGATTCACCCCTCCACTTT; d_call: .; v_call: TRBV7-7; j_call: TRBJ1-6; clone_size: few
cdr3_aa: CASNTGTSNTGELFF; cdr3_nt: TGCGCCAGCAATACCGGGACTTCGAACACCGGGGAGCTGTTTTTT; d_call: .; v_call: TRBV10-1; j_call: TRBJ2-2; clone_size: .
cdr3_aa: CASSVSEGGPREQYF; cdr3_nt: TGTGCCAGCAGCGTATCTGAGGGGGGGCCAAGAGAGCAGTACTTC; d_call: .; v_call: TRBV9; j_call: TRBJ2-7; clone_size: .
cdr3_aa: CASSLTLYRGQDTEAFF; cdr3_nt: TGTGCCAGCAGCTTAACATTGTACAGGGGGCAAGACACTGAAGCTTTCTTT; d_call: TRBD1; v_call: TRBV7-6; j_call: TRBJ1-1; clone_size: once
cdr3_aa: CASQRFSGNQPQHF; cdr3_nt: TGTGCCAGCCAAAGATTTAGCGGCAATCAGCCCCAGCATTTT; d_call: .; v_call: TRBV2; j_call: TRBJ1-5; clone_size: few
cdr3_aa: CASSQASGILDTQYF; cdr3_nt: TGCGCCAGCAGCCAAGCCTCGGGGATTTTGGATACGCAGTATTTT; d_call: .; v_call: TRBV4-1; j_call: TRBJ2-3; clone_size: .
cdr3_aa: CASRPGENQPQHF; cdr3_nt: TGTGCCAGCAGACCAGGGGAGAATCAGCCCCAGCATTTT; d_call: .; v_call: TRBV6-1; j_call: TRBJ1-5; clone_size: .
cdr3_aa: CASSQDSKLGASYNEQFF; cdr3_nt: TGCGCCAGCAGCCAAGATTCAAAGTTGGGGGCCTCCTACAATGAGCAGTTCTTC; d_call: .; v_call: TRBV4-3; j_call: TRBJ2-1; clone_size: .
cdr3_aa: CASSRTSGPQETQYF; cdr3_nt: TGTGCCAGCAGCCGGACTAGCGGGCCGCAAGAGACCCAGTACTTC; d_call: TRBD2; v_call: TRBV7-2; j_call: TRBJ2-5; clone_size: .
cdr3_aa: CASSPRRGRVDTQYF; cdr3_nt: TGTGCCAGCAGCCCACGGCGCGGGAGGGTTGATACGCAGTATTTT; d_call: TRBD2; v_call: TRBV7-6; j_call: TRBJ2-3; clone_size: .
cdr3_aa: CASSLRTGTAITEAFF; cdr3_nt: TGTGCCAGCAGTTTACGGACAGGGACGGCGATCACTGAAGCTTTCTTT; d_call: TRBD1; v_call: TRBV6-5; j_call: TRBJ1-1; clone_size: .